The subject of this entry is one TCR beta chain. Some clones are missing from TCRdb's copy, which holds only in-frame ones; the method was immunoSEQ multiplex PCR. The table records over 60,000 clones, 75% to 90% of them present only once. These data belong to a study of T cell clones after liver transplantation. The V gene end was trimmed by 1 base and the J gene end by 3 bases; junction bases not matched to a gene: 8. Germline-derived CDR1 and CDR2 are SGHAT and FQDESV (reference sequence). This CDR3 is built from 16 residues. Sequenced material: CD4+ T cells from blood, taken before liver transplant. This clonotype was obtained from a human donor who received a liver transplant. The V call is TRBV11-1, the J call TRBJ1-1; 7 nucleotides agree with TRBD1. For the CDR3, the DNA is TGTGCCAGCAGCTTAGGATACGACAGGGTATACACTGAAGCTTTCTTT. Translated: CASSLGYDRVYTEAFF.